These 31 T cell receptor beta chains were all obtained from the same sample, sequenced in a study of T-cell memory formation after mild COVID-19. Using its own MiXCR run on the 5' RACE reads, TCRdb lists one record per CDR3 protein. The sample carries some 110,000 distinct CDR3 sequences, around 15% recorded once. The material sequenced was PBMCs or a T cell subset sorted from them (not recorded which). These receptors all come from an adult woman who had mild COVID-19 (a few samples of this study predate the infection). Cell type and time point are not known.

This rearrangement joins TRBV13 to TRBJ2-7; 9 bases are shared with TRBD2. This CDR3 has 14 residues. With 2 bases clipped from V and 4 bases from J, the junction kept 3 bases outside the gene matches. Germline CDR1 and CDR2: PRHDT and FYEKMQ (reference sequence). This CDR3 is CASSLLTSGYEQYF. The CDR3 DNA sequence: TGTGCCAGCAGCTTACTGACTAGCGGTTACGAGCAGTACTTC.

This clonotype appeared a few times. The CDR3 loop reads CASSRREGQETQYF. DNA of the CDR3: TGCGCCAGCAGCCGACGGGAGGGGCAAGAGACCCAGTACTTC. V is TRBV4-1 and J is TRBJ2-5, with 8 nucleotides matching TRBD2. Per the germline V gene, CDR1 is MGHRA and CDR2 is YSYEKL. Trimming cost V 4 bases and J 2 bases; bases outside gene matches: 3. The length of the CDR3 is 14 residues.

The chain employs TRBV29-1 and TRBJ1-1, with a possible D match to TRBD1 (5 bases). CDR3 length: 12 residues. The germline V gene encodes CDR1 SQVTM and CDR2 ANQGSEA. Trimming took 4 bases from V and 7 from J, leaving 13 bases between them. The CDR3 region is CSVGAGGGEAFF. CDR3 nucleotides: TGCAGCGTTGGGGCCGGCGGGGGTGAAGCTTTCTTT.

CDR3 region: CASSPDRGLSYGYTF. The CDR3 DNA is TGCGCCAGCAGCCCAGACAGGGGGCTGAGCTATGGCTACACCTTC. This chain uses TRBV5-1 with TRBJ1-2; 10 bases match TRBD1. The trim removed 4 bases at V and 4 bases at J, leaving 7 bases unmatched. There are 15 residues in the CDR3. Germline CDR1 SGHRS, CDR2 YFSETQ.

The chain couples TRBV6-5 to TRBJ1-5; tentatively, D is TRBD1 (6 bases). This CDR3 is built from 15 residues. The germline CDR1 and CDR2 sequences are MNHEY and SVGAGI. V lost 6 bases and J lost 3, with 15 bases in between. CDR3 in DNA: TGTGCCAGCAGCCAAGGGGGAACCCCCAATCAGCCCCAGCATTTT. This sequence encodes CASSQGGTPNQPQHF.

The chain has TRBV21-1 and TRBJ2-6; the D segment call TRBD1 is taken from the table without a DNA check. TRBV21-1 corresponds to a pseudogene. This CDR3 comprises 17 residues. CDR3 nucleotide sequence: TGTGCCAGCACATCCCGGGACACAGGGGGTGGGGCCAACGTCCTGACTTTC. Translated, it gives CASTSRDTGGGANVLTF.

Only a few counts were recorded for this clonotype. The V gene is TRBV11-2, the J gene TRBJ2-2; no reliable D call. The germline V and J ends were trimmed by 3 bases and 5 bases, with 10 bases remaining between them. Germline-derived CDR1 and CDR2 are SGHAT and FQNNGV. The CDR3 loop spans 14 amino acids. CDR3 DNA: TGTGCCAGCAGCTTGGGCTTTGGGACCGGGGAGCTGTTTTTT. This sequence encodes CASSLGFGTGELFF.

This clonotype was seen more than once but under ten times. The genes are TRBV20-1 and TRBJ1-2; 12 nucleotides line up with TRBD1. Germline loops: CDR1 DFQATT, CDR2 SNEGSKA (reference sequence). This CDR3 is built from 14 residues. Trimming cost V 5 bases and J 8 bases; bases outside gene matches: 9. The CDR3 region is CSAEGQGAVWGYTF. CDR3 coding DNA: TGCAGTGCTGAGGGACAGGGGGCTGTGTGGGGCTACACCTTC.

This clonotype was detected many times. V and J are TRBV7-9 and TRBJ2-7; D tentatively fits TRBD1 or TRBD2 (5 bases each). Germline CDR1 SEHNR, CDR2 FQNEAQ (reference sequence). CDR3 length: 12 residues. V lost 8 bases to trimming and J lost 6 bases, with 14 bases between them. The CDR3 bases are TGTGCCAGCGGATGGGATGGGGGCGAGCAGTACTTC. Amino acids: CASGWDGGEQYF.

This clonotype was observed a handful of times. This chain uses TRBV4-1 with TRBJ2-3; 11 bases agree with TRBD2. Germline loops: CDR1 MGHRA, CDR2 YSYEKL. After removal of 3 bases from V and 4 bases from J, the junction contained 9 bases not matched to a gene. This CDR3 has 17 residues. This chain's CDR3 is CASSHSGGAPRADTQYF. In DNA, the CDR3 is TGCGCCAGCAGCCATAGCGGGGGGGCCCCCCGGGCAGATACGCAGTATTTT.

There are a few counts of this clonotype. The J gene is TRBJ1-1, the V gene TRBV19, with D possibly TRBD1 on 5 matching bases. V was trimmed by 4 bases and J by 1 base, leaving 16 bases between them. Germline-derived CDR1 and CDR2 are LNHDA and SQIVND (reference sequence). The CDR3 runs to 16 residues. CDR3 amino acids: CASSTDSFKWNTEAFF. The CDR3 nucleotides are TGTGCCAGTAGTACAGACAGTTTCAAGTGGAACACTGAAGCTTTCTTT.

This clonotype turned up a few times. This chain uses TRBV12-3 or TRBV12-4 with TRBJ2-3; 8 bases match TRBD2. CDR3 size: 15 residues. After removal of 2 bases from V and 5 bases from J, the junction contained 6 bases not matched to a gene. CDR3: CASSLSGGAGDTQYF. The CDR3 region has the DNA TGTGCCAGCAGTTTATCGGGGGGGGCCGGAGATACGCAGTATTTT.

This clonotype came up a few times. The rearrangement links TRBV11-2 to TRBJ2-7; D is possibly TRBD1 (5 bases). Trimming took 5 bases from V and 3 from J, leaving 11 bases between them. Germline V gives CDR1 SGHAT, CDR2 FQNNGV. This CDR3 comprises 13 residues. The CDR3 coding sequence is TGTGCCAGCAGCATTCAACAGGTCTACGAGCAGTACTTC. Its translation is CASSIQQVYEQYF.

This clonotype has a count of ten or more. The chain links TRBV4-2 to TRBJ2-7; D may be TRBD2 (5 bases). Trimming shortened V by 3 bases and J by 3 bases, and 12 bases separated the two germline ends. This CDR3 contains 14 residues. Germline V gene lookup returns CDR1 LGHNA and CDR2 YNFKEQ. The CDR3 sequence: CASSQGNRDYEQYF. The CDR3 bases are TGTGCCAGCAGCCAGGGAAACCGGGACTACGAGCAGTACTTC.

This clonotype has just a few counts. The genes are TRBV6-5 and TRBJ1-1, with 8 bases aligning to TRBD1. From germline, CDR1 is MNHEY and CDR2 SVGAGI. J gave up 4 bases and V 4 bases, and 8 bases lay outside the gene matches. The CDR3 spans 15 residues. CDR3 sequence reads: CASSSQDREVTEAFF. In nucleotides, the CDR3 is TGTGCCAGCAGTTCCCAGGACAGGGAGGTCACTGAAGCTTTCTTT.

The chain carries TRBV7-2 and TRBJ2-5; D possibly corresponds to TRBD1 (5 bases). Trimming removed 6 bases from V and 5 bases from J, with 16 bases in between. CDR1 and CDR2 from the germline V gene are SGHTA and FQGNSA. The CDR3 contains 14 residues. CDR3 residues: CASRQLGVEETQYF. The CDR3 bases are TGTGCCAGCAGGCAGCTAGGGGTGGAGGAGACCCAGTACTTC. Full variable domain (remainder filled in from reference TRBV7-2 and TRBJ2-5): GAGVSQSPSNKVTEKGKDVELRCDPISGHTALYWYRQSLGQGLEFLIYFQGNSAPDKSGLPSDRFSAERTGGSVSTLTIQRTQQEDSAVYLCASRQLGVEETQYFGPGTRLLVL.

The chain recombines TRBV20-1 with TRBJ2-7, with D uncertain. Trimming removed 3 bases from V and 2 bases from J, with 17 bases in between. The germline V gene has CDR1 DFQATT and CDR2 SNEGSKA (reference sequence). This CDR3 spans 15 amino acids. CDR3 nucleotide sequence: TGCAGTGCTAGGCACGGACCTTCCCCGACCTACGAGCAGTACTTC. Translation: CSARHGPSPTYEQYF.

In DNA form, the CDR3 reads TGTGCCAGCAGCGGGGGACAGGGTGGCTACGAGCAGTACTTC. Protein product: CASSGGQGGYEQYF. The chain employs TRBV7-9 and TRBJ2-7, with 9 bases identical to TRBD1. CDR1 and CDR2 from the germline V gene are SEHNR and FQNEAQ (reference sequence). Trimming removed 5 bases from V and 3 bases from J; junction bases left unmatched: 5. This CDR3 contains 14 residues.

The genes are TRBV4-1 and TRBJ2-1; TRBD2 aligns across 10 bases. In germline, CDR1 is MGHRA, CDR2 YSYEKL. V was clipped by 3 bases and J by 2 bases; unmatched bases: 4. The CDR3 totals 16 residues. The chain's CDR3 is CASSHLLAGAYNEQFF. DNA of the CDR3: TGCGCCAGCAGCCACTTGCTAGCGGGGGCCTACAATGAGCAGTTCTTC.

This clonotype came up a few times. The gene calls are TRBV12-3 or TRBV12-4 and TRBJ2-6, with TRBD1 identical over 9 bases. The V gene end was trimmed by 5 bases and the J gene end by 4 bases; junction bases not matched to a gene: 3. The CDR3 contains 15 residues. DNA of the CDR3: TGTGCCAGCAGTACAGGGGGCCAGGGGGCCAACGTCCTGACTTTC. Residues: CASSTGGQGANVLTF.

V gene TRBV24-1 combines with J gene TRBJ2-3, with 8 bases that match TRBD2. CDR3 size: 15 residues. Germline V CDR1 and CDR2: KGHDR, SFDVKD. The V and J ends lost 6 bases and 5 bases, in that order; junction bases with no gene match: 9. CDR3 region: CATSTGAGEVDTQYF. The CDR3 coding sequence is TGTGCCACCAGTACCGGAGCGGGAGAGGTAGATACGCAGTATTTT.

This clonotype showed up just a few times. The chain links TRBV5-1 to TRBJ1-1; possible D gene TRBD1, 6 bases. V was cut by 0 bases and J by 11 bases, with 14 bases left in between. The CDR3 runs to 13 residues. Germline V lookup: CDR1 SGHRS, CDR2 YFSETQ. The CDR3 nucleotides are TGCGCCAGCAGCTTGGAAAAGGGGGTCGAGGCTTTCTTT. Amino acid sequence: CASSLEKGVEAFF.

The sample holds one count of this clonotype. The chain couples TRBV9 to TRBJ2-1; 8 bases align to TRBD2. The trim removed 0 bases at V and 12 bases at J, leaving 8 bases unmatched. Germline-derived CDR1 and CDR2 are SGDLS and YYNGEE. The CDR3 runs to 14 residues. The DNA of the CDR3 is TGTGCCAGCAGCGTAGCTGATAGCGGGGCCTTGCAGTTCTTC. The encoded protein is CASSVADSGALQFF.

The J gene is TRBJ1-2, the V gene TRBV5-6, with D uncertain. Germline V lookup: CDR1 SGHDT, CDR2 YYEEEE. The CDR3 covers 14 residues. V lost 5 bases, J lost 3 bases, and 14 bases lay in between. This chain's CDR3 is CASSLRIVDYGYTF. The DNA for the CDR3 is TGTGCCAGCAGTTTAAGAATAGTCGACTATGGCTACACCTTC.

The rearrangement uses TRBV27 and TRBJ2-5; TRBD2 matches 15 bases. The germline V gene has CDR1 MNHEY and CDR2 SMNVEV (reference sequence). Trimming cost V 5 bases and J 2 bases; bases outside gene matches: 3. The CDR3 extends over 16 amino acids. The CDR3 region is CASSPGLAGGQETQYF. CDR3 in DNA: TGTGCCAGCAGTCCAGGACTAGCGGGAGGGCAAGAGACCCAGTACTTC.

The chain has TRBV9 and TRBJ2-1, with TRBD2 matching 8 bases. Trimming removed 0 bases from V and 7 bases from J; junction bases left unmatched: 9. Per the germline V gene, CDR1 is SGDLS and CDR2 is YYNGEE. The CDR3 extends over 16 amino acids. CDR3 sequence: CASSVGGSGIMNEQFF. The CDR3 bases are TGTGCCAGCAGCGTAGGTGGTAGCGGGATTATGAATGAGCAGTTCTTC.

V is TRBV12-3 or TRBV12-4 and J is TRBJ1-5; no definite D call. This CDR3 comprises 12 residues. Trimming cost V 6 bases and J 3 bases, with 6 bases left between them. This chain's CDR3 is CASRRINQPQHF. The DNA of the CDR3 is TGTGCCAGCAGACGGATCAATCAGCCCCAGCATTTT.

V is TRBV11-2 and J is TRBJ2-2; 10 bases match TRBD2. CDR3 length: 14 residues. CDR1 SGHAT and CDR2 FQNNGV come from the germline V gene. Unmatched junction bases numbered 4, after V lost 4 bases and J lost 8 bases. CDR3 amino acids: CASSSGTSVGELFF. The CDR3 DNA is TGTGCCAGCAGCTCCGGGACTAGCGTGGGGGAGCTGTTTTTT.

The rearrangement joins TRBV4-1 to TRBJ1-4, with D tentatively TRBD1 (5 bases). V lost 2 bases and J lost 8, with 9 bases in between. Germline-derived CDR1 and CDR2 are MGHRA and YSYEKL. The CDR3 contains 13 residues. The CDR3 reads CASSQTTDEKLFF. CDR3 DNA sequence: TGCGCCAGCAGCCAAACGACAGACGAAAAACTGTTTTTT.

This clonotype was found a few times. The chain links TRBV6-5 to TRBJ2-7; 13 bases are a match to TRBD2. The ends lost 6 bases at V and 3 bases at J; junction bases unmatched: 8. CDR3 length: 16 amino acids. Per germline, CDR1 MNHEY and CDR2 SVGAGI. The CDR3 loop is CASSAGLAGNFYEQYF. The CDR3, as DNA: TGTGCCAGCAGCGCGGGACTAGCGGGAAACTTCTACGAGCAGTACTTC.

The chain carries TRBV6-5 and TRBJ2-7, with 9 bases lining up with TRBD1. Trimming cost V 2 bases and J 6 bases; bases outside gene matches: 5. CDR3 length: 14 residues. Germline V gives CDR1 MNHEY, CDR2 SVGAGI. Here the CDR3 reads CASSYTDRGSEQYF. The DNA for the CDR3 is TGTGCCAGCAGTTACACAGACAGGGGGAGCGAGCAGTACTTC.